This T cell receptor beta chain is from a study of Ad26.COV2.S vaccination and SARS-CoV-2 variants. Profiling relied on immunoSEQ multiplex PCR, and the TCRdb table lists in-frame clones only, not all of them. The sample holds approximately 340,000 clones, about 85% seen once. Findings and limits, study-wide: Vaccine recipients and placebo recipients showed similar non-spike TCR breadth.

With respect to this clone: Its target is not known.

Treatment described: roughly 20 received Ad26.COV2.S at low or high dose, single or two shots; several received placebo; per-sample allocation not given. The investigators took samples on day 63 after the first vaccine or placebo injection. CDR1 SGHTA and CDR2 FQGNSA come from the germline V gene. The CDR3 covers 14 residues. Trimming removed 6 bases from V and 5 bases from J, with 16 bases in between. Sequencing was performed on peripheral blood, taken in a trial of Ad26.COV2.S vaccine versus placebo. This rearrangement joins TRBV7-2 to TRBJ1-1; TRBD1 is a possible D gene (6 bases). The receptor's source is a person aged 18-60 years who received the Ad26.COV2.S COVID-19 vaccine or a placebo. For the CDR3, the DNA is TGTGCCAGCAGATTGGTAGGGGGTGATACTGAAGCTTTCTTT. This sequence encodes CASRLVGGDTEAFF. Variable domain in full (rest from reference TRBV7-2 and TRBJ1-1): GAGVSQSPSNKVTEKGKDVELRCDPISGHTALYWYRQSLGQGLEFLIYFQGNSAPDKSGLPSDRFSAERTGGSVSTLTIQRTQQEDSAVYLCASRLVGGDTEAFFGQGTRLTVV.